A selection of T cell receptor beta chains follows, all from one sample in a study of shared clonotypes between healthy human individuals. Assay: immunoSEQ multiplex PCR; the TCRdb copy retains only in-frame clones and omits some. The sample contains over 2 million clones, less than 95% of which appear only once. The sample comprised naive CD4+ T cells from PBMCs. These receptors all come from a man in his late teens or twenties in good health. Some clones in this sample may be carry-over from other donors' samples. The CDR3 runs from the conserved cysteine through the conserved F or W. The D gene is left open where the match is weak. Clone size appears in some rows only: once, few, many, or a class for an expanded clone.

clone size,V gene,D gene,J gene,CDR3 protein,CDR3 DNA
-,TRBV28,TRBD2,TRBJ2-1,CASIGAGAESYNEQFF,TGTGCCAGCATTGGGGCGGGAGCCGAATCCTACAATGAGCAGTTCTTC
-,TRBV11-2,TRBD1,TRBJ2-3,CASSLDGTGSADTQYF,TGTGCCAGCAGCTTAGATGGGACAGGGAGCGCAGATACGCAGTATTTT
-,TRBV7-3,-,TRBJ2-1,CASSLEGGNEQFF,TGTGCCAGCAGCTTAGAGGGGGGGAATGAGCAGTTCTTC
once,TRBV4-1,-,TRBJ2-7,CASSPLIGISSYEQYF,TGCGCCAGCAGCCCCCTTATCGGAATCTCATCCTACGAGCAGTACTTC
-,TRBV25-1,-,TRBJ1-3,CASSGGPETGNTIYF,TGTGCCAGCAGTGGAGGCCCCGAGACTGGAAACACCATATATTTT
-,TRBV5-1,-,TRBJ1-4,CASRQQGRQGEKLFF,TGCGCCAGCAGACAACAGGGAAGGCAAGGTGAAAAACTGTTTTTT
-,TRBV11-3,TRBD2,TRBJ2-1,CASSLSSGGSRVEQFF,TGTGCCAGCAGCTTATCCAGCGGGGGGAGTCGGGTTGAGCAGTTCTTC
-,TRBV5-1,TRBD1,TRBJ1-4,CASRPPGGGEKLFF,TGCGCCAGCAGGCCACCAGGGGGCGGGGAAAAACTGTTTTTT
-,TRBV5-1,TRBD1,TRBJ2-2,CASRYGQGTNTGELFF,TGCGCCAGCAGGTACGGACAGGGTACGAACACCGGGGAGCTGTTTTTT
-,TRBV28,-,TRBJ2-5,CASSLLQGLGETQYF,TGTGCCAGCAGTTTACTCCAGGGGCTGGGGGAGACCCAGTACTTC
-,TRBV12-5,-,TRBJ2-1,CASGRTEGARVF,TGTGCTAGTGGGAGGACTGAGGGAGCGCGGGTCTTC
-,TRBV9,TRBD1,TRBJ1-2,CASSADRGDYGYTF,TGTGCCAGCAGCGCAGACAGGGGCGACTATGGCTACACCTTC
-,TRBV23-1,-,TRBJ1-5,CARKFPTNDQPQHF,TGCGCCCGCAAGTTTCCGACCAACGATCAGCCCCAGCATTTT
-,TRBV5-1,TRBD2,TRBJ2-1,CASSLGGLAGSDEQFF,TGCGCCAGCAGCTTGGGGGGACTAGCGGGCTCCGATGAGCAGTTCTTC
-,TRBV15,TRBD1,TRBJ2-7,CATSRDRDRGYEQYF,TGTGCCACCAGCAGAGATCGGGACAGGGGCTACGAGCAGTACTTC
-,TRBV5-1,-,TRBJ2-1,CASNPNLDNEQFF,TGCGCCAGCAACCCTAACTTGGACAATGAGCAGTTCTTC
-,TRBV6-6,-,TRBJ1-2,CASSPGGAYGYTF,TGTGCCAGCAGCCCCGGGGGGGCCTATGGCTACACCTTC
-,TRBV11-2,-,TRBJ1-5,CASSLDGVRGNQPQHF,TGTGCCAGCAGCTTAGATGGTGTGCGGGGCAATCAGCCCCAGCATTTT
-,TRBV5-1,TRBD2,TRBJ2-3,CASSSLAGPDTQYF,TGCGCCTCCAGCTCACTAGCGGGACCGGATACGCAGTATTTT
few,TRBV28,-,TRBJ2-3,CASSFLLGTDTQYF,TGTGCCAGCAGTTTCCTACTAGGGACAGATACGCAGTATTTT
-,TRBV7-2,TRBD1,TRBJ1-5,CASSLVTGGPRQPQHF,TGTGCCAGCAGCTTAGTTACAGGGGGCCCTCGTCAGCCCCAGCATTTT
-,TRBV6-6,TRBD1,TRBJ2-7,CASSRQGFYEQYF,TGTGCCAGCAGTCGACAGGGGTTCTACGAGCAGTACTTC
-,TRBV18,-,TRBJ2-7,CASSPPQGGEQYF,TGTGCCAGCTCACCACCGCAGGGTGGCGAGCAGTACTTC
-,TRBV28,-,TRBJ1-4,CASRGAQRYREKLFF,TGTGCCAGCAGGGGGGCCCAGAGGTACCGGGAAAAACTGTTTTTT
few,TRBV30,-,TRBJ2-1,CAVSGNSYNEQFF,TGTGCCGTTAGCGGAAACTCCTACAATGAGCAGTTCTTC
-,TRBV25-1,TRBD1,TRBJ2-1,CASKGTAYNEQFF,TGTGCCAGCAAGGGGACAGCTTACAATGAGCAGTTCTTC
-,TRBV28,-,TRBJ2-7,CASSPHHPGPKAYEQYF,TGTGCCAGCAGTCCCCACCACCCCGGGCCGAAAGCCTACGAGCAGTACTTC
-,TRBV7-2,TRBD1,TRBJ2-2,CASTLLMTGTGELFF,TGTGCCAGCACCCTTCTAATGACAGGGACCGGGGAGCTGTTTTTT
-,TRBV28,-,TRBJ1-1,CASRRVGTEAFF,TGTGCCAGCAGGAGGGTGGGCACTGAAGCTTTCTTT